This T cell receptor (beta chain) was recovered during a study of shared clonotypes between healthy human individuals (dated by TCRdb to about 2020). Turning to the overall study: A couple of women and a few men aged 18 to 49 years were included in the cohort. To estimate repertoire size and how much clonotype sharing occurs between individuals, the study deeply sequenced the blood TCR repertoires of 5 or 6 healthy adults. Libraries were prepared and TCR repertoires were sequenced by different laboratories using diverse techniques, in order to increase sequencing depth and limit assay-specific biases. Per donor, leukapheresis produced somewhere between about 0.85 and 9.5 billion PBMCs. Summary of the overall study and its limitations: Sampling was limited to blood, and TCR repertoires in tissue likely differ from TCR repertoires in blood. Pairwise subsampling indicated that sequencing depth was expected to affect the degree of clonotype sharing among donors. The small number of donors limited the genetic and exposure-history diversity represented.

As to this clone: The clone's antigen remains unknown. This sequence is one base from a far larger clone and is likely a read error. Other DNA sequences in the sample encode the same CDR3.

Using the deep immunoSEQ assay, multiplex PCR amplified TCR CDR3 regions from genomic DNA. For each cell subset, the extracted genomic DNA was distributed evenly across all wells of several immunoSEQ 96-well plates, and each plate served as one replicate. Each replicate PCR for unsorted PBMC received approximately 300 ng genomic DNA, equal to about 30,000 T cell genomes. Ten immunoSEQ deep assay plates were used to sequence the unsorted PBMC genomic DNA. Purified libraries were measured with a Qubit 3.0 fluorometer, size-checked on a Bioanalyzer 2100, and measured again with the KAPA Library Quantification kit. Every immunoSEQ 96-well plate was sequenced on a dedicated single-read 150-cycle Illumina NextSeq 550 flow cell. The authors' analysis ran thus. Because the immunoSEQ output held only junctional sequences and lacked quality scores, the filtering could not match the filtering applied to full-length reads. Sequences were annotated with PyIR, a Python wrapper for IgBLAST v1.9, and V/J genes and CDR3 were assigned using IMGT germline references. Any read was removed if the V/J assignment was weak (E-value above 1e-6), the CDR3 was missing, or the read contained stop codons, out-of-frame junctions, or ambiguous translated residues. V3J clonotypes were defined as sequences sharing an identical inferred V gene, J gene, and CDR3 amino acid sequence. To compute the percentage overlap between repertoires, the number of shared unique clonotypes was divided by the size of the smaller repertoire. RTK rarefaction, the Chao1 estimator, and Recon v2.1 estimates of unobserved clonotypes were used to assess repertoire richness. TCRdb limited this immuneACCESS table to in-frame rearrangements with V and J called. A share of clones is missing; checked studies link under half to unresolved V genes, and the rest is unexplained. The V and J calls and clone size were taken over from that table, and D and trimming were inferred from the DNA. A total of approximately 460,000 clones appear in this sample, around 77% of them only once. Around 13% of the sample is taken by the ten largest.

The donors were healthy, HIV-negative adults with no recently reported acute infections or vaccinations. Every donor was a Caucasian adult living in Nashville, Tennessee, USA. For unsorted samples, 80 million to 100 million PBMCs were counted, and genomic DNA was extracted using the QIAamp DNA Blood Mini kit. Blood was collected by leukapheresis, and PBMCs were isolated by Ficoll-Histopaque density gradient centrifugation and then cryopreserved in liquid nitrogen vapor phase. The CDR3 runs 15 amino acids, cysteine and phenylalanine included. The read is trimmed to its CDR3 DNA, 45 bases read in frame from base 1. In the germline V gene, CDR1 corresponds to MNHEY and CDR2 to SVGAGI. Deletion took 6 bases off V and 0 bases off J, with a span of 15 bases between the germline ends.

The chain couples TRBV6-5 to TRBJ2-7, with a weak D call of TRBD2 (5 bases match). The sequence derives from a woman aged 40 to 49 in good health. Some clones in this sample may be carry-over from other donors' samples. The sequencing sample was made of PBMCs. The CDR3 here reads CASRESGRVSYEQYF. The nucleotides read TGTGCCAGCAGAGAAAGTGGGAGAGTCTCCTACGAGCAGTACTTC.